This is a list of T cell receptor beta chains from one sample in a study of stem cell transplantation in POMP-related autoinflammatory disease. Data came from immunoSEQ multiplex PCR; TCRdb stores just in-frame clones and leaves some out. The sample carries about 4,900 clones, roughly 90% recorded once. The sample here was CD8+ T cells from PBMCs, taken after stem cell transplantation. Source of these receptors: a human patient with POMP-related autoinflammation and immune dysregulation (PRAID). The T cells may come from the graft donor. The CDR3 runs from the conserved cysteine through the conserved F or W. The order of the fields is V gene, clone size, D gene, CDR3 protein. A D gene is named only where the DNA matches it firmly. A clone size is listed for some rows: how often the clone was seen (once, few, many), or a class if it is expanded.

>TRBV9|-|-
CASSVGQGTVYEQYF
>TRBV9|-|TRBD2
CASSVAGGDYEQYF
>TRBV5-1|-|-
CASSSTGWGLTYF
>TRBV24-1|-|TRBD1
CATSDSGTGASYEQYF
>TRBV5-6|-|-
CASRDYTGPAGSWGYTF
>TRBV13|-|-
CASSPRGQGDSPLHF
>TRBV11-3|-|TRBD2
CASSLSGAAYEQYF
>TRBV6-2/TRBV6-3|-|TRBD2
CASSSGTSGRESSYEQYF
>TRBV6-5|-|-
CASSSGSMYLETQYF
>TRBV29-1|-|-
CSVEGGDDYNEQFF
>TRBV3-1/TRBV3-2|-|-
CASSFAGTTNEKLFF
>TRBV6-2/TRBV6-3|few|TRBD2
CASSARDYNNEQFF
>TRBV28|-|-
CASSETGTVSNEQFF
>TRBV7-9|-|-
CASSLVGNYEQYF
>TRBV27|-|-
CASSSRWAIDHQEAFF
>TRBV2|-|-
CASFPGQRGTPLHF
>TRBV5-6|-|-
CASSLSGTTYEQYF
>TRBV5-4|-|-
CASSPDGTYEQYF
>TRBV13|-|-
CASSSRDYGYTF
>TRBV11-2|once|TRBD2
CASSAASGSYYEQYF
>TRBV11-3|-|-
CASSFVGVTGELFF
>TRBV7-2|-|-
CASSDGAYEQYF
>TRBV6-2/TRBV6-3|-|-
CASSYKLTPETEAFF
>TRBV11-1|-|-
CASSPIDGEQFF
>TRBV6-5|-|TRBD2
CASSFSGTSTDTQYF
>TRBV7-9|-|-
CASSLVTNPSSNEQFF
>TRBV7-9|-|TRBD1
CASSQDRGETQYF
>TRBV7-9|-|-
CASSLGVGDSSNNSPLHF
>TRBV21-1|-|-
CASSKGNHRSKAEAFF
>TRBV12-3/TRBV12-4|-|-
CASSLAGENEQYF
>TRBV15|-|-
CATSRETVGGYTF